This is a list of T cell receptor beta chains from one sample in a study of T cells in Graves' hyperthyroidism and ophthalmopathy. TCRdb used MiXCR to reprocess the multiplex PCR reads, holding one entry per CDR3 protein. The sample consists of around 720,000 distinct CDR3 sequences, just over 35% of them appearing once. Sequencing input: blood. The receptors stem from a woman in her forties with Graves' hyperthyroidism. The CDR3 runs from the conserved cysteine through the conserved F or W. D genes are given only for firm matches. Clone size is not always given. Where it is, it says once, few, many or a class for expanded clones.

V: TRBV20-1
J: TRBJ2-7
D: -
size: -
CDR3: CSAEEELLYEQYF
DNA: TGCAGTGCCGAAGAGGAGCTACTATACGAGCAGTACTTC

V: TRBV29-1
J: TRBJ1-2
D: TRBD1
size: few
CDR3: CSVEKGTDNYGYTF
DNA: TGCAGCGTTGAAAAAGGGACAGATAACTATGGCTACACCTTC

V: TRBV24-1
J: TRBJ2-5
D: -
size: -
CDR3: CASSYLQGNQETQYF
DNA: TGTGCCAGCAGTTACCTACAGGGTAACCAGGAGACCCAGTACTTC

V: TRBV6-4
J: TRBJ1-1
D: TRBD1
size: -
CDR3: CASSDHRTGANTEAFF
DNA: TGTGCCAGCAGTGACCATAGGACAGGGGCGAACACTGAAGCTTTCTTT

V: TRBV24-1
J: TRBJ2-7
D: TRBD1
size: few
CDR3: CATSETGPEQYF
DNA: TGTGCCACCAGTGAGACAGGGCCCGAGCAGTACTTC

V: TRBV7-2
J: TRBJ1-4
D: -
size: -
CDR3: CASSQDKGRVDEKLFF
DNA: TGTGCCAGCAGCCAAGATAAGGGCCGAGTGGATGAAAAACTGTTTTTT

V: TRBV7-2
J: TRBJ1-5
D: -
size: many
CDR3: CASSLAFTGWQPQHF
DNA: TGTGCCAGCAGCTTAGCCTTCACAGGATGGCAGCCCCAGCATTTT

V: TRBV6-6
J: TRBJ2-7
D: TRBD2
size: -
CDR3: CASSYWREGSYEQYF
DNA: TGTGCCAGCAGTTACTGGCGGGAGGGATCCTACGAGCAGTACTTC

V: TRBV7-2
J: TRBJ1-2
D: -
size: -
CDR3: CASSSWGSPYGYTF
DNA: TGTGCCAGCAGCTCTTGGGGAAGTCCTTATGGCTACACCTTC

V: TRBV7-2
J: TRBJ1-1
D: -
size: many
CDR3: CASSLEGGTLNTEAFF
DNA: TGTGCCAGCAGCTTAGAGGGAGGCACCTTGAACACTGAAGCTTTCTTT

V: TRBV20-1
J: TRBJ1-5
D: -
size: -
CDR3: CSAADTRQGNQPQHF
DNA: TGCAGTGCCGCCGATACCAGACAAGGCAATCAGCCCCAGCATTTT

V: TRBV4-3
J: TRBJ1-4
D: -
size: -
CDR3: CASSQDGVGGRKLFF
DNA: TGCGCCAGCAGCCAAGATGGTGTGGGGGGTCGGAAACTGTTTTTT

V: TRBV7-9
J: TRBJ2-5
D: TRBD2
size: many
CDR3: CASSSPLAGGETQYF
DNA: TGTGCCAGCAGCTCCCCTCTAGCGGGGGGGGAGACCCAGTACTTC

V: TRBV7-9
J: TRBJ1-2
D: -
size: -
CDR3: CASSLGGNLANYGYTF
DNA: TGTGCCAGCAGCTTAGGAGGGAACTTAGCTAACTATGGCTACACCTTC

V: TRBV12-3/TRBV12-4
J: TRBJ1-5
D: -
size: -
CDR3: CASSLSGSGFRPQHF
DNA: TGTGCCAGCAGTTTAAGTGGTTCTGGGTTTCGGCCCCAGCATTTT

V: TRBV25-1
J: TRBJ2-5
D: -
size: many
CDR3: CASSVTSGTNQETQYF
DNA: TGTGCCAGCAGTGTGACGTCCGGGACAAACCAAGAGACCCAGTACTTC

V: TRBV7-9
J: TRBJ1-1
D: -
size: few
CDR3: CASSLWDRDTEAFF
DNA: TGTGCCAGCAGCTTGTGGGATAGGGACACTGAAGCTTTCTTT

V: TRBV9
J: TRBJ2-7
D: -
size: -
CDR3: CASTLGLGEQYF
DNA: TGTGCCAGCACCTTAGGATTGGGCGAGCAGTACTTC

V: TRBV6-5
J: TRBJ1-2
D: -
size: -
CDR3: CASHPTRTDINYGYTF
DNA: TGTGCCAGCCATCCGACCCGGACAGACATTAACTATGGCTACACCTTC

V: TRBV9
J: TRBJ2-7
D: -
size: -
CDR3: CASSSNKAGTGAYEQYF
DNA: TGCGCCAGCAGCAGCAACAAGGCCGGAACAGGAGCCTACGAGCAGTACTTC

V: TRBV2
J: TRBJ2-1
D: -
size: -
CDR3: CASSPDPGANEQFF
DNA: TGTGCCAGCAGCCCGGACCCCGGGGCTAATGAGCAGTTCTTC

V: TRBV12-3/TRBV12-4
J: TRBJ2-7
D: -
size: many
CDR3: CASSLHHRDPYEQYF
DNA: TGTGCCAGCAGTTTACACCACAGGGACCCCTACGAGCAGTACTTC

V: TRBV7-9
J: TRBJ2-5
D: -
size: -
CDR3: CASSLQVIQETQYF
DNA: TGTGCCAGCAGCTTACAGGTGATCCAAGAGACCCAGTACTTC

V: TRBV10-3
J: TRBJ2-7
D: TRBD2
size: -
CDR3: CASSRRGAYEQYF
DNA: TGTGCCAGCAGTCGGCGGGGGGCCTACGAGCAGTACTTC